This T cell receptor beta chain was retrieved from a study of T cell changes during pregnancy in multiple sclerosis. Profiled with immunoSEQ multiplex PCR; TCRdb holds only in-frame clones, not every one. The repertoire holds tens of thousands of clones, with more than 90% as singletons. Germline V lookup: CDR1 SNHLY, CDR2 FYNNEI. Trimming cost V 10 bases and J 6 bases, with 16 bases left between them. The CDR3 is made up of 12 amino acids. The sequencing here drew on CD8+ T cells from peripheral blood mononuclear cells, taken before pregnancy. The chain is built from TRBV2 and TRBJ2-7, with D maybe TRBD2 (6 bases). The receptor's source is a female donor with multiple sclerosis, enrolled in a pregnancy study. The CDR3, as DNA: TGTGCCACCCACGAGGAGGGAATCGAGCAGTACTTC. Protein: CATHEEGIEQYF.